Here is one T cell receptor (beta chain) with its context. Its antigen is unknown. A single record per CDR3 protein comes from TCRdb applying MiXCR to the reads. The sample contains some 920,000 distinct CDR3 sequences, approximately 30% of which appear only once. This CDR3 has 15 residues. Germline V gene lookup returns CDR1 LGHNA and CDR2 YSLEER. Trimming took 0 bases from V and 5 from J, leaving 14 bases between them. This record belongs to a study of T cell repertoires in cytomegalovirus infection. Turning to the study itself: CMV infection together with matching HLA type was indicated by public TCR beta signatures.

The sequenced sample was cultured CD8+ T cells from PBMCs, obtained from culture after CMV antigen stimulation. The receptor was derived from a human donor in good health (CMV status not recorded). Some clones in this sample may be carry-over from other donors' samples. The chain carries TRBV4-3 and TRBJ2-7, with D maybe TRBD2 (7 bases). The CDR3 nucleotides are TGCGCCAGCAGCCAAGATCTGGGAGGGGGAGACGAGCAGTACGTC. Residues: CASSQDLGGGDEQYV.